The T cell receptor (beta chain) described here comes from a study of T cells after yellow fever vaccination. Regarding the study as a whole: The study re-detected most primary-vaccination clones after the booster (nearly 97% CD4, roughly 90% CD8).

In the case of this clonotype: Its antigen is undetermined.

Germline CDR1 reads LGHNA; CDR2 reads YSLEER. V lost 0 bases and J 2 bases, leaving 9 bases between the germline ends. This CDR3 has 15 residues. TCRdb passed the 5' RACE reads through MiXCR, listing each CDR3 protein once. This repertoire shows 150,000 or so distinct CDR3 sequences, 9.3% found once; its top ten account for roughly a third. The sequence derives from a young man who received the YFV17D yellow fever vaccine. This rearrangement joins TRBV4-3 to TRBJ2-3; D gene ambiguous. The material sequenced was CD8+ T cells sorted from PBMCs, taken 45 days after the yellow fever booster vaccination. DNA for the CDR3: TGCGCCAGCAGCCAAGAGACTCGTTACACAGATACGCAGTATTTT. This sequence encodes CASSQETRYTDTQYF.